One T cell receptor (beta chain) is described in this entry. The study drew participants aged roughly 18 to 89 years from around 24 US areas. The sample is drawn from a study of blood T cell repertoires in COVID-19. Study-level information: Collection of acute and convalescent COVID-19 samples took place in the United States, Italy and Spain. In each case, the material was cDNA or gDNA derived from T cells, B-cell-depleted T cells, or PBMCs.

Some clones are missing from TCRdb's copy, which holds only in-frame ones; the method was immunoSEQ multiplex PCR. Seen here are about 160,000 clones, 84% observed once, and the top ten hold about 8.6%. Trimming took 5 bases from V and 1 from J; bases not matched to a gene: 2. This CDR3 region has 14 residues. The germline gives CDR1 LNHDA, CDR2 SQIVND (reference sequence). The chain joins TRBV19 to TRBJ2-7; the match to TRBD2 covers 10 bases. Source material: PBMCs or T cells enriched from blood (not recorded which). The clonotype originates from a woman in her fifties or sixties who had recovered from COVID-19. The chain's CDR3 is CASSGAGGSYEQYF. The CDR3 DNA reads TGTGCCAGTAGTGGAGCGGGAGGGTCCTACGAGCAGTACTTC.